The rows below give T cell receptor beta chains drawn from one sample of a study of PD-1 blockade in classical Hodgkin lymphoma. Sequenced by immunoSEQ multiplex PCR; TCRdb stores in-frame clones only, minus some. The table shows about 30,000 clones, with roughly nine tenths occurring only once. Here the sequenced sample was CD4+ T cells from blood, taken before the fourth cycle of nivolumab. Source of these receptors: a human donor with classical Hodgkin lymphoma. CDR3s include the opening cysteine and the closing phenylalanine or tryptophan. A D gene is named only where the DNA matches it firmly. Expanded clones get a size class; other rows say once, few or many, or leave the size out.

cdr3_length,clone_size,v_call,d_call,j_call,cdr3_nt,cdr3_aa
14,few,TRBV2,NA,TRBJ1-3,TGTGCCAGCAGCTCGGGGGTCGCGGGAAACACCATATATTTT,CASSSGVAGNTIYF
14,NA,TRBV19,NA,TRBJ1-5,TGTGCCAGTAGTGGAGGGTTATGGGGGGAGCCCCAGCATTTT,CASSGGLWGEPQHF
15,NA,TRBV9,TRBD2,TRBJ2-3,TGTGCCAGCAGCCTTAGCGGGAGTAGTACAGATACGCAGTATTTT,CASSLSGSSTDTQYF
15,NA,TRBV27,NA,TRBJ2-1,TGTGCCAGCAGCCGGGACTCCGCCAACTACAATGAGCAGTTCTTC,CASSRDSANYNEQFF
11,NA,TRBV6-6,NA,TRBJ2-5,TGTGCGGGAGGTCGGTACGGGGACCAGTACTTC,CAGGRYGDQYF
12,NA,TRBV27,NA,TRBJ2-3,TGTGCCAGCAGTTTATCCGGCAACGTGCAGTATTTT,CASSLSGNVQYF
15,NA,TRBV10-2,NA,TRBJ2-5,TGCGCCAGCAGGGTGGACAGCGGGCGGCAAGAGACCCAGTACTTC,CASRVDSGRQETQYF
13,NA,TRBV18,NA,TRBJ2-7,TGTGCCAGCTCACCGGGGTCAACTTACGGACAGTACTTC,CASSPGSTYGQYF
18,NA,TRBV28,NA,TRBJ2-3,TGTGCCAGCAGTTTTCGTTCTAGGGGATTACTCGCCACAGATACGCAGTATTTT,CASSFRSRGLLATDTQYF
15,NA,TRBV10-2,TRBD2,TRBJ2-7,TGCGCCAGCAGGCTAGCGGGGGGCTACAACTACGAGCAGTACTTC,CASRLAGGYNYEQYF
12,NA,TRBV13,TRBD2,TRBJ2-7,TGTGCCAGCAGCTTACAGCTAGCGGGACAGTACTTC,CASSLQLAGQYF
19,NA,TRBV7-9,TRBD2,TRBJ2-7,TGTGCCAGCAGCTTAGTCCCACTTGGACTAGCGGGGGGCTCCTACGAGCAGTACTTC,CASSLVPLGLAGGSYEQYF
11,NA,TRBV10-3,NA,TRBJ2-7,TGTGCCATCAGTGAAGGGAACGAGCAGTACTTC,CAISEGNEQYF
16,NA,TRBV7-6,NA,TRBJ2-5,TGTGCCAGCAGCCCCCCGGAGAGGAGATCGGGGGAGACCCAGTACTTC,CASSPPERRSGETQYF
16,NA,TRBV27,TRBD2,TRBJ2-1,TGTGCCAGCATAGGGACTAGCGGGAGTCACCGCAATGAGCAGTTCTTC,CASIGTSGSHRNEQFF
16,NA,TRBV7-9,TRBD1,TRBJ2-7,TGTGCCAGCAGCTTTATCAGGTCCACAGGGGTTCACGAGCAGTACTTC,CASSFIRSTGVHEQYF
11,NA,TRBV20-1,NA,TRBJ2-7,TGCAGTGCTAGACGGAGCTACGAGCAGTACTTC,CSARRSYEQYF
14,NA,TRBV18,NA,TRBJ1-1,TGTGCCAGCTCCCGCATCGGGATGAACACTGAAGCTTTCTTT,CASSRIGMNTEAFF
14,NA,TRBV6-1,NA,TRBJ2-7,TGTGCCAGCAGGGAGATAGCGATAGACTACGAGCAGTACTTC,CASREIAIDYEQYF
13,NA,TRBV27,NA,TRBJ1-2,TGTGCCAGCAGTTTAGGCTCAGGCTATGGCTACACCTTC,CASSLGSGYGYTF
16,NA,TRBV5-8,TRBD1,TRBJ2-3,TGTGCCAGCAGCTCCTGGGACAGGGGGGCCTACGATACGCAGTATTTT,CASSSWDRGAYDTQYF
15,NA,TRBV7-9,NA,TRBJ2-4,TGTGCCAGCAGCTTTGTCCCAGACGCTAAAAACATTCAGTACTTC,CASSFVPDAKNIQYF
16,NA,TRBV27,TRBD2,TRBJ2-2,TGTGCCAGCAGTTCTCCGGAGCGGGGATTGACCGGGGAGCTGTTTTTT,CASSSPERGLTGELFF
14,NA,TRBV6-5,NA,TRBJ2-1,TGTGCCAGCACCACTTTTGCGGGGGCAGGTGAGCAGTTCTTC,CASTTFAGAGEQFF
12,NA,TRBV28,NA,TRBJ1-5,TGTGCCAGCAGTTACTACCCTCAGCCCCAGCATTTT,CASSYYPQPQHF
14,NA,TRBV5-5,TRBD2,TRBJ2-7,TGTGCCAGCAGCTTGGTACGGGGGGCCTACGAGCAGTACTTC,CASSLVRGAYEQYF
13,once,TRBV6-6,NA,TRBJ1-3,TGTGCCAGCAGAGAAGGGGCTGGAAACACCATATATTTT,CASREGAGNTIYF
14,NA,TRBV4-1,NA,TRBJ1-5,TGCGCCAGCAGCCAAGTAAGTAGCAATCAGCCCCAGCATTTT,CASSQVSSNQPQHF
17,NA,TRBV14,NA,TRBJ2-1,TGTGCCAGCAGCCAAGTAAGGGGGGGCAGGCCGTACAATGAGCAGTTCTTC,CASSQVRGGRPYNEQFF
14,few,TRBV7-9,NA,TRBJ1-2,TGTGCCAGCAGCTTAGCGACGGCTTGGGACGGCTACACCTTC,CASSLATAWDGYTF
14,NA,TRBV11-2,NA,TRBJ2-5,TGTGCCAGCAGCTTCATGGGGGGCCAAGAGACCCAGTACTTC,CASSFMGGQETQYF
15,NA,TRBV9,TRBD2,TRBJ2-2,TGTGCCAGCAGCGTAACTAGCGGGGCCACCGGGGAGCTGTTTTTT,CASSVTSGATGELFF
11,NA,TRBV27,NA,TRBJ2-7,TGTGCCAGCAAATTGGGGGTCGAGCAGTACTTC,CASKLGVEQYF
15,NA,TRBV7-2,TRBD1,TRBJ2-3,TGTGCCAGCAGCTTCCAGGGGGCCAGCACAGATACGCAGTATTTT,CASSFQGASTDTQYF
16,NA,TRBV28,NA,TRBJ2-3,TGTGCCAGCAGTTCCCCCGGGGGTAGCAGCACAGATACGCAGTATTTT,CASSSPGGSSTDTQYF
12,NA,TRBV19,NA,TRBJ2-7,TGTGCCAGTAGTCCGAGCCGCTACGAGCAGTACTTC,CASSPSRYEQYF
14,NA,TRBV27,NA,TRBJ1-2,TGTGCCAGCAGCCGACAACCCGCTAACTATGGCTACACCTTC,CASSRQPANYGYTF
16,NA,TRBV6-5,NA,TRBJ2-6,TGTGCCAGCAGTTACACCCGTGGCTCTGGGGCCAACGTCCTGACTTTC,CASSYTRGSGANVLTF
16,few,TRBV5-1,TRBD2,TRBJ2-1,TGCGCCAGCAGCTTCGACCGAGCGGGGGGGCTCAATGAGCAGTTCTTC,CASSFDRAGGLNEQFF
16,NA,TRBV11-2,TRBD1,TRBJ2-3,TGTGCCAGCAGAACGGGGACAGGGCATAGCACAGATACGCAGTATTTT,CASRTGTGHSTDTQYF
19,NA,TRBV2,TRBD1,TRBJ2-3,TGTGCCAGCAGTAAACTCCAAGCAGACAGGGCCATTGGCACAGATACGCAGTATTTT,CASSKLQADRAIGTDTQYF